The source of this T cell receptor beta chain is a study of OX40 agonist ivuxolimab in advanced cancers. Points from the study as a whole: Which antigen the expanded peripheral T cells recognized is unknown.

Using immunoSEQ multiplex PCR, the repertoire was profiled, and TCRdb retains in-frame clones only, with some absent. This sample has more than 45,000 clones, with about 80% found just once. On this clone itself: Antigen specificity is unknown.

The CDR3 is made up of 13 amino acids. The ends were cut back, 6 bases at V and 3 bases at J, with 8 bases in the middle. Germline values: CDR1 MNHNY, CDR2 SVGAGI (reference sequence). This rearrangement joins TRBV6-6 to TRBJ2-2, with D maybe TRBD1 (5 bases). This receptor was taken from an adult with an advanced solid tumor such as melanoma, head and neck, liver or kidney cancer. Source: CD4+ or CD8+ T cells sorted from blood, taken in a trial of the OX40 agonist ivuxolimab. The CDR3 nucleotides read TGTGCCAGCAGGCAGGGATACACCGGGGAGCTGTTTTTT. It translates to CASRQGYTGELFF.